These 5 T cell receptor beta chains share one sample of origin, sequenced in a study of early T cells in non-severe SARS-CoV-2 infection. A single record per CDR3 protein comes from TCRdb applying MiXCR to the 5' RACE reads. Of tens of thousands of distinct CDR3 sequences listed, more than 10% were seen once; the top ten hold 15% to 18%. Sequenced material: whole blood, taken at baseline. The receptors shown here come from an adult who was a healthcare worker with PCR-confirmed SARS-CoV-2 infection or an uninfected control (not recorded which). The donor label of this sample is uncertain.

V is TRBV3-1 and J is TRBJ2-3, with 7 bases matching TRBD2. The V gene end was trimmed by 3 bases and the J gene end by 4 bases; junction bases not matched to a gene: 1. Germline CDR1 is LGHDT and CDR2 is YNNKEL (reference sequence). The CDR3 sequence is 13 residues long. This CDR3 reads CASSHSGADTQYF. The CDR3 DNA is TGTGCCAGCAGCCACAGCGGGGCAGATACGCAGTATTTT.

This clonotype was counted at least ten times. The chain is built from TRBV14 and TRBJ2-7; TRBD1 is a possible D gene (6 bases). Germline lookup yields CDR1 SGHDN and CDR2 FVKESK. The CDR3 runs to 14 residues. V lost 0 bases, J lost 7 bases, and 13 bases lay in between. The CDR3 is CASSQEAGAQEQYF. CDR3 nucleotide sequence: TGTGCCAGCAGCCAAGAAGCAGGGGCGCAAGAGCAGTACTTC.

The chain has TRBV4-1 and TRBJ2-7; 8 nucleotides agree with TRBD1. The CDR3 has 11 residues. Germline V gives CDR1 MGHRA, CDR2 YSYEKL. Trimming at V came to 5 bases and at J to 6 bases, leaving 0 bases not matched to a gene. The CDR3 DNA reads TGCGCCAGCAGCACAGGGGGCGAGCAGTACTTC. Translation: CASSTGGEQYF.

This clonotype has a count of ten or more. This CDR3 reads CASSQWTGDDEQFF. In DNA form, the CDR3 reads TGCGCCAGCAGCCAATGGACGGGAGACGACGAGCAGTTCTTC. The rearrangement uses TRBV4-3 and TRBJ2-1; TRBD2 might be the D (6 bases). Deletions cut 2 bases from V and 10 bases from J, with 15 bases between. CDR3 length equals 14 residues. In germline, CDR1 is LGHNA, CDR2 YSLEER.

This clonotype was found once. The rearrangement links TRBV18 to TRBJ1-1; a weak D match, TRBD1 (5 bases). Trimming pared 2 bases from V and 1 base from J, leaving 17 bases between. The germline gives CDR1 KGHSH, CDR2 LQKENI. The CDR3 loop spans 17 amino acids. The CDR3: CASSPGPRRGKNTEAFF. CDR3 DNA: TGTGCCAGCTCACCAGGCCCTAGGAGGGGAAAGAACACTGAAGCTTTCTTT.